Presented here are 8 T cell receptor beta chains from one specimen sequenced in a study of T-cell reconstitution after alpha-beta-depleted transplantation in children. It was with unique molecular identifiers that the TCRbeta library was prepared. TCRdb recomputed calls from the PCR reads with MiXCR, one row per CDR3 protein. This sample has approximately 1,000,000 distinct CDR3 sequences, with about 26% found just once. Sequencing used PBMCs, mostly from graft donor cells, obtained 360 days after TCRalphabeta/CD19-depleted stem cell transplant. The receptors were gathered from a boy in the first two years of life who had a stem cell transplant for SCID, so the T cells may come from the graft donor.

Only a few counts were recorded for this clonotype. The V call is TRBV4-1, the J call TRBJ2-1; 12 bases fit TRBD1. V lost 1 base and J lost 7; bases outside the gene matches: 11. The germline V gene encodes CDR1 MGHRA and CDR2 YSYEKL. The CDR3 is 18 residues long. The CDR3 loop reads CASSQVRRDRGRRNEQFF. DNA of the CDR3: TGCGCCAGCAGCCAAGTACGCCGGGACAGGGGGCGGAGAAATGAGCAGTTCTTC.

In this sample, this clonotype turned up a few times. V gene TRBV19 combines with J gene TRBJ1-1; 7 bases fit TRBD1. Looked up from germline, CDR1 is LNHDA and CDR2 is SQIVND (reference sequence). V gave up 2 bases and J gave up 1 base; unmatched junction bases: 7. The CDR3 totals 16 residues. CDR3 protein: CASSIRGLRANTEAFF. The DNA of the CDR3 is TGTGCCAGTAGTATAAGGGGGCTGAGGGCGAACACTGAAGCTTTCTTT.

The chain joins TRBV7-9 to TRBJ1-6, with 9 bases fitting TRBD1. The CDR3 loop spans 15 amino acids. With 2 bases clipped from V and 10 bases from J, the junction kept 6 bases outside the gene matches. Per the germline V gene, CDR1 is SEHNR and CDR2 is FQNEAQ (reference sequence). CDR3 sequence reads: CASSLLGQGGSPLHF. The CDR3 coding sequence is TGTGCCAGCAGCTTATTGGGACAGGGAGGGTCACCCCTCCACTTT. Using reference TRBV7-9 and TRBJ1-6 for the parts outside the CDR3, the full variable domain is DTGVSQNPRHKITKRGQNVTFRCDPISEHNRLYWYRQTLGQGPEFLTYFQNEAQLEKSRLLSDRFSAERPKGSFSTLEIQRTEQGDSAMYLCASSLLGQGGSPLHFGNGTRLTVT.

The gene calls are TRBV7-9 and TRBJ1-1, with D possibly being TRBD1 (5 bases). Germline assignment: CDR1 SEHNR and CDR2 FQNEAQ (reference sequence). CDR3 size: 14 residues. The germline V and J ends were trimmed by 6 bases and 1 base, with 12 bases remaining between them. The CDR3 coding sequence is TGTGCCAGCAGGGACGGGACGGCGAACACTGAAGCTTTCTTT. This codes for CASRDGTANTEAFF. The full variable domain, in which reference TRBV7-9 and TRBJ1-1 provide the parts outside the CDR3, is DTGVSQNPRHKITKRGQNVTFRCDPISEHNRLYWYRQTLGQGPEFLTYFQNEAQLEKSRLLSDRFSAERPKGSFSTLEIQRTEQGDSAMYLCASRDGTANTEAFFGQGTRLTVV.

The rearrangement uses TRBV7-9 and TRBJ1-1; D uncertain. The CDR3 runs to 14 residues. Germline V gene lookup returns CDR1 SEHNR and CDR2 FQNEAQ (reference sequence). Trimming shortened V by 1 base and J by 8 bases, and 14 bases separated the two germline ends. The CDR3 protein is CASSLDPWVGEAFF. The CDR3 DNA reads TGTGCCAGCAGCTTAGACCCATGGGTAGGGGAAGCTTTCTTT.

The chain carries TRBV7-3 and TRBJ1-1; TRBD1 agrees at 10 bases. The trim removed 5 bases at V and 3 bases at J, leaving 12 bases unmatched. Germline V CDR1 and CDR2: SGHTA, FQGTGA. This CDR3 spans 17 amino acids. DNA for the CDR3: TGTGCCAGCAGCCCAACCGGGACAGGGGCGCGGGACACTGAAGCTTTCTTT. It codes for CASSPTGTGARDTEAFF.

This sequence joins TRBV6-5 and TRBJ2-3, with D uncertain. V gave up 0 bases and J gave up 6 bases, with 16 bases separating them. This CDR3 comprises 16 residues. Germline values: CDR1 MNHEY, CDR2 SVGAGI. The CDR3 region has the DNA TGTGCCAGCAGTTACTCTGGCAGGTCGGCTGGCGATACGCAGTATTTT. Translated: CASSYSGRSAGDTQYF.

The chain joins TRBV19 to TRBJ2-1, with 7 bases identical to TRBD1. The CDR3 is made up of 15 amino acids. Germline-derived CDR1 and CDR2 are LNHDA and SQIVND (reference sequence). With 3 bases clipped from V and 7 bases from J, the junction kept 9 bases outside the gene matches. The CDR3 reads CASSITGAMGNEQFF. The CDR3, as DNA: TGTGCCAGTAGTATTACAGGGGCCATGGGGAATGAGCAGTTCTTC. The full variable domain, rest sourced from reference TRBV19 and TRBJ2-1, is DGGITQSPKYLFRKEGQNVTLSCEQNLNHDAMYWYRQDPGQGLRLIYYSQIVNDFQKGDIAEGYSVSREKKESFPLTVTSAQKNPTAFYLCASSITGAMGNEQFFGPGTRLTVL.